Shown below are 17 T cell receptor beta chains from a single sample sequenced in a study of a mutant IDH1 vaccine in newly diagnosed glioma. Profiling relied on immunoSEQ multiplex PCR, and the TCRdb table lists in-frame clones only, not all of them. Of about 94,000 clones in the sample, nearly 90% were seen once. The antigens for these receptors are not known. Noted time point: week 47, end of study. Doses comprised 300 ug of mutant IDH1 20-mer peptide each, plus topical imiquimod. The sequences come from PBMCs, collected from a glioma patient whose treatment included an IDH1 peptide vaccine. Every receptor here comes from a woman aged 45-65 years with glioma.

The rearrangement links TRBV18 to TRBJ2-2, with D hard to call. CDR1 is KGHSH, CDR2 LQKENI, per germline. This CDR3 is 18 amino acids long. V dropped 1 base and J dropped 0 bases, with 15 bases sitting between them. The CDR3 region is CASSPLPAETANTGELFF. CDR3 DNA: TGTGCCAGCTCACCACTCCCGGCAGAAACTGCGAACACCGGGGAGCTGTTTTTT.

This chain uses TRBV9 with TRBJ1-1; D is unclear. Trimming stripped 4 bases from V and 1 base from J, with 8 bases between. CDR1 SGDLS and CDR2 YYNGEE come from the germline V gene. The CDR3 contains 13 residues. The DNA of the CDR3 is TGTGCCAGCAGCCCAACACCGAACACTGAAGCTTTCTTT. This codes for CASSPTPNTEAFF.

This chain connects TRBV5-4 to TRBJ2-5; no definite D call. Germline CDR1 SGHNT, CDR2 YYREEE (reference sequence). CDR3 length: 15 amino acids. The ends were cut back, 3 bases at V and 0 bases at J, with 12 bases in the middle. CDR3 residues: CASSYRPRDQETQYF. CDR3 nucleotides: TGTGCCAGCAGCTACCGCCCAAGGGACCAAGAGACCCAGTACTTC.

This rearrangement joins TRBV15 to TRBJ2-1; 12 bases are a match to TRBD2. V dropped 1 base and J dropped 2; count of bases not matched to a gene: 6. The germline V gene encodes CDR1 LNHNV and CDR2 YYDKDF (reference sequence). The CDR3 totals 18 residues. Here the CDR3 reads CATSRGPLAGGPYNEQFF. The DNA of the CDR3 is TGTGCCACCAGCAGAGGCCCACTAGCGGGAGGCCCCTACAATGAGCAGTTCTTC.

This chain uses TRBV5-1 with TRBJ1-4; D perhaps matches TRBD1 (6 bases). Germline assignment: CDR1 SGHRS and CDR2 YFSETQ. Trimming stripped 4 bases from V and 8 bases from J, with 21 bases between. The CDR3 loop spans 16 amino acids. This chain's CDR3 is CASSTGQLEVGEKLFF. The CDR3 nucleotides read TGCGCCAGCAGCACCGGACAGCTTGAGGTGGGGGAAAAACTGTTTTTT.

The DNA for the CDR3 is TGTGCCAGCAGCTTTGGACAGGCAACTCACACCGGGGAGCTGTTTTTT. Translation gives CASSFGQATHTGELFF. J is TRBJ2-2 and V is TRBV5-4; 7 nucleotides match TRBD1. This CDR3 is built from 16 residues. The germline V gene has CDR1 SGHNT and CDR2 YYREEE (reference sequence). The V and J ends lost 2 bases and 3 bases, in that order; junction bases with no gene match: 7. The full variable domain, in which reference TRBV5-4 and TRBJ2-2 provide the parts outside the CDR3, is ETGVTQSPTHLIKTRGQQVTLRCSSQSGHNTVSWYQQALGQGPQFIFQYYREEENGRGNFPPRFSGLQFPNYSSELNVNALELDDSALYLCASSFGQATHTGELFFGEGSRLTVL.

The chain links TRBV5-1 to TRBJ1-3; no firm D call. The CDR3 runs 14 residues. Germline V gives CDR1 SGHRS, CDR2 YFSETQ. V was clipped by 6 bases and J by 0 bases, with 10 bases between them. Here the CDR3 DNA reads TGCGCCAGCACCGACCCCGGCTCTGGAAACACCATATATTTT. Translation gives CASTDPGSGNTIYF.

The rearrangement links TRBV28 to TRBJ2-7, with 9 nucleotides matching TRBD1. The CDR3 runs to 15 residues. Germline assignment: CDR1 MDHEN and CDR2 SYDVKM. The trim removed 8 bases at V and 3 bases at J, leaving 11 bases unmatched. The CDR3 region is CASGYHGTGLYEQYF. CDR3 DNA sequence: TGTGCCAGCGGTTATCACGGGACAGGGCTCTACGAGCAGTACTTC. The full variable domain, completed using reference TRBV28 and TRBJ2-7, is DVKVTQSSRYLVKRTGEKVFLECVQDMDHENMFWYRQDPGLGLRLIYFSYDVKMKEKGDIPEGYSVSREKKERFSLILESASTNQTSMYLCASGYHGTGLYEQYFGPGTRLTVT.

Turning to this clone: The final CDR3 position lacks the conserved phenylalanine or tryptophan, pointing to a likely read error. No DNA is shown, since the ends of the CDR3 on it are uncertain; the CDR3 is the one TCRdb lists. V usage is TRBV28 and J usage is TRBJ2-7; the table's D gene call, TRBD1, was not cross checked with the DNA. The CDR3 length is 13 residues, termini included. Looked up from germline, CDR1 is MDHEN and CDR2 is SYDVKM. This chain's CDR3 is CASSKGDGSSLML.

The genes are TRBV2 and TRBJ1-1; the D gene is possibly TRBD1 (6 bases). The CDR3 runs to 15 residues. The V gene's germline CDR1 is SNHLY and CDR2 FYNNEI. Trimming removed 3 bases from V and 5 bases from J, with 16 bases in between. CDR3 sequence (DNA): TGTGCCAGCAGTGAGGTACAGGGAAGAGGAACTGAAGCTTTCTTT. It codes for CASSEVQGRGTEAFF.

The chain uses TRBV6-5 and TRBJ2-7; perhaps TRBD1 as D (7 bases). The germline CDR1 and CDR2 sequences are MNHEY and SVGAGI. This CDR3 is built from 16 residues. The V gene lost 0 bases and the J gene lost 6 bases, with 18 bases spanning the gap. The DNA of the CDR3 is TGTGCCAGCAGTTACTCGAATATGGTCAGGGGGGCCGAGCAGTACTTC. Encoded protein: CASSYSNMVRGAEQYF.

The rearrangement uses TRBV6-1 and TRBJ2-3; the match to TRBD2 covers 11 bases. Germline CDR1 and CDR2: MNHNS and SASEGT. The CDR3 contains 15 residues. V was clipped by 8 bases and J by 7 bases; unmatched bases: 11. The DNA of the CDR3 is TGTGCCAGCTGGTACGGGACTAGCGGTACATATACGCAGTATTTT. It yields the protein CASWYGTSGTYTQYF.

This clone appeared a few times. The same CDR3 can be traced to other DNA sequences in this sample. The chain has TRBV20-1 and TRBJ2-7; D is ambiguous. The germline V gene encodes CDR1 DFQATT and CDR2 SNEGSKA (reference sequence). The CDR3 is made up of 11 amino acids. Trimming left V 0 bases short and J 1 base short, with 1 base between. CDR3 coding DNA: TGCAGTGCTAGAGATTCCTACGAGCAGTACTTC. This sequence encodes CSARDSYEQYF.

The genes are TRBV27 and TRBJ2-5; 9 bases line up with TRBD1. V gave up 6 bases and J gave up 1 base; unmatched junction bases: 12. The CDR3 extends over 17 amino acids. Germline-derived CDR1 and CDR2 are MNHEY and SMNVEV (reference sequence). This chain's CDR3 is CASRVTGTGILQETQYF. In nucleotides, the CDR3 is TGTGCCAGCAGAGTCACCGGGACAGGGATCCTCCAAGAGACCCAGTACTTC.

The chain recombines TRBV19 with TRBJ2-6, with a tentative D call TRBD2 (5 bases). The CDR3 totals 17 residues. Germline V gives CDR1 LNHDA, CDR2 SQIVND (reference sequence). V lost 5 bases and J lost 0, with 14 bases in between. DNA of the CDR3: TGTGCCAGTAGTCTGATGACAACTAGCTCTGGGGCCAACGTCCTGACTTTC. Encoded protein: CASSLMTTSSGANVLTF.

The chain is built from TRBV6-5 and TRBJ2-2; D possibly corresponds to TRBD2 (5 bases). CDR1 is MNHEY, CDR2 SVGAGI, per germline. V was trimmed by 0 bases and J by 5 bases, leaving 7 bases between them. The CDR3 loop spans 14 amino acids. The CDR3 protein is CASSYSTTTGELFF. CDR3 DNA sequence: TGTGCCAGCAGTTACTCGACTACTACCGGGGAGCTGTTTTTT.

V is TRBV7-3 and J is TRBJ2-2; 8 bases line up with TRBD1. The V gene's germline CDR1 is SGHTA and CDR2 FQGTGA. V lost 2 bases and J lost 5; bases outside the gene matches: 4. The CDR3 is made up of 15 amino acids. The CDR3 spells CASSLGTGRTGELFF. For the CDR3, the DNA is TGTGCCAGCAGCTTAGGGACAGGAAGGACCGGGGAGCTGTTTTTT.